This TCR beta chain stems from a study of shared clonotypes between healthy human individuals. Study information: Three CD4 naive, three CD4 memory, two CD8 naive and one CD8 memory plate were used per donor.

At deep level, the assay was performed. Replicate sorted-subset PCRs were loaded with 150 to 250 ng DNA, 29,000 or so T cell genomes. Using immunoSEQ multiplex PCR, the repertoire was profiled, and TCRdb retains in-frame clones only, with some absent. The table includes around 2,000,000 clones, around 96% detected once. The CDR3 spans 15 residues. With 5 bases removed from V and 1 base from J, the gap between germline ends came to 14 bases. CDR1 is MGHRA and CDR2 is YSYEKL in the germline V gene. This clone was recorded only once. CD45RO negativity and positive selection for CCR7 defined naive CD8 cells, a population that excluded terminally differentiated effector memory CD45RA+ cells.

The sequence was obtained from a man between 18 and 29 years old in good health. The rearrangement links TRBV4-1 to TRBJ1-1; a weak D match, TRBD1 (5 bases). The sample consisted of naive CD8+ T cells sorted from blood. The CDR3 region is CASSEVWGGNTEAFF. The CDR3 DNA reads as TGCGCCAGCAGCGAAGTCTGGGGCGGGAACACTGAAGCTTTCTTT.